The clone carrying this T cell receptor beta chain was detected a few times. This record belongs to a study of blood T cell repertoires in COVID-19. The method was immunoSEQ multiplex PCR; TCRdb's version includes in-frame clones alone and lacks a portion of them. The profile covers 70,000 or so clones, with 60% to 85% appearing a single time and approximately 16% taken by the ten largest. Germline V gives CDR1 SEHNR, CDR2 FQNEAQ (reference sequence). Trimming removed 1 base from V and 2 bases from J, with 9 bases in between. The CDR3 is 15 amino acids. This clonotype was sampled from a man between 60 and 75 years old with acute or convalescent COVID-19. Sample: peripheral blood. The chain has TRBV7-9 and TRBJ1-3; TRBD1 might be the D (6 bases). The CDR3 reads CASSLVSGAGNTIYF. DNA of the CDR3: TGTGCCAGCAGCTTAGTGTCAGGGGCTGGAAACACCATATATTTT.